The T cell receptor (beta chain) described here comes from a study of cytomegalovirus exposure and HLA in healthy donors. Study overall: An early data release held tens of millions of unique TCRs from HLA-typed donors.

This clone was seen more than once but under ten times. The antigen remains undetermined. The same CDR3 also results from other DNA sequences found in this sample. Study results and limitations: A later analysis reportedly found that, within productive TCRs, an Asian-associated ancestry cluster had fewer N-insertions than the mean observed across the roughly 610 donors. Sequence variants that were highly shared formed a cluster that was likely a sequencing artifact.

The study ran its PCR with 60 Vbeta and 13 Jbeta primers. The protocol was immunoSEQ multiplex PCR, while the TCRdb copy is restricted to in-frame clones and leaves out a portion. The top ten hold around 3.6% of the sample, which has around 95,000 clones, approximately 80% seen once. The receptor's source is a female donor in good health and CMV-seropositive. Sequenced sample: PBMCs.

The CDR3 coding sequence is TGTGCCAGCACCCCCCGCAACTGGAGGAATCAGCCCCAGCATTTT. Amino acids: CASTPRNWRNQPQHF. The chain links TRBV28 to TRBJ1-5; D not resolved. The CDR3 sequence is 15 residues long. Trimming left V 7 bases short and J 4 bases short, with 17 bases between. CDR1 is MDHEN, CDR2 SYDVKM, per germline.